This T cell receptor beta chain is drawn from a study of neurological immune-mediated disorders. Study-wide findings and caveats: The most TCR clonal expansion was seen in HTLV-1-associated myelopathy, and the least was seen in multiple sclerosis, which fell below healthy controls.

The V end was cut by 3 bases, the J end by 7 bases, with 13 bases between. Germline lookup yields CDR1 SGHAT and CDR2 FQNNGV. The CDR3 is 13 amino acids. cDNA synthesis was performed by 5'RACE with 10-nucleotide random UMIs. Every sequencing run returned over 190 million TCR-beta sequences, which were derived from 15-18 subjects. Each CDR3 protein gets one entry after TCRdb re-called the 5' RACE reads with MiXCR. The sample holds some 100,000 distinct CDR3 sequences, approximately 13% seen once. The time point is: longitudinal time-point 2. PBMCs stored at -80 C, 2 million in total, were the source of the unsorted libraries. The sample holds one count of this clonotype. Antigen unknown.

Specimen: PBMCs. The V and J genes are TRBV11-2 and TRBJ2-7, with D possibly TRBD2 on 7 matching bases. The source of this sequence is a female donor with HTLV-1-associated myelopathy (HAM/TSP). The CDR3 bases are TGTGCCAGCAGCTTTGGGGGGGCCGGGGAGCAGTACTTC. Amino acids: CASSFGGAGEQYF. The whole variable domain, filled in from reference TRBV11-2 and TRBJ2-7, reads EAGVAQSPRYKIIEKRQSVAFWCNPISGHATLYWYQQILGQGPKLLIQFQNNGVVDDSQLPKDRFSAERLKGVDSTLKIQPAKLEDSAVYLCASSFGGAGEQYFGPGTRLTVT.